This record covers a single TCR beta chain. This entry is derived from a study of shared clonotypes between healthy human individuals. Data came from immunoSEQ multiplex PCR; TCRdb stores just in-frame clones and leaves some out. The sample has millions of clones; more than 80% are singletons. CDR1 is MNHEY, CDR2 SMNVEV, per germline (reference sequence). The CDR3 sequence is 12 residues long. Germline trimming cut 11 bases from V and 4 bases from J; bases unmatched to any gene: 6. The genes are TRBV27 and TRBJ1-2; 8 bases align to TRBD1. This sequence originates from a man between 18 and 35 years old in good health. Some clones in this sample may be carry-over from other donors' samples. Sequencing was done on a sample of naive CD4+ T cells from PBMCs. Sample subset: CD45RA+ positively selected. CDR3 region: CARNTGGYGYTF. CDR3 nucleotides: TGTGCCCGCAACACAGGGGGCTATGGCTACACCTTC.